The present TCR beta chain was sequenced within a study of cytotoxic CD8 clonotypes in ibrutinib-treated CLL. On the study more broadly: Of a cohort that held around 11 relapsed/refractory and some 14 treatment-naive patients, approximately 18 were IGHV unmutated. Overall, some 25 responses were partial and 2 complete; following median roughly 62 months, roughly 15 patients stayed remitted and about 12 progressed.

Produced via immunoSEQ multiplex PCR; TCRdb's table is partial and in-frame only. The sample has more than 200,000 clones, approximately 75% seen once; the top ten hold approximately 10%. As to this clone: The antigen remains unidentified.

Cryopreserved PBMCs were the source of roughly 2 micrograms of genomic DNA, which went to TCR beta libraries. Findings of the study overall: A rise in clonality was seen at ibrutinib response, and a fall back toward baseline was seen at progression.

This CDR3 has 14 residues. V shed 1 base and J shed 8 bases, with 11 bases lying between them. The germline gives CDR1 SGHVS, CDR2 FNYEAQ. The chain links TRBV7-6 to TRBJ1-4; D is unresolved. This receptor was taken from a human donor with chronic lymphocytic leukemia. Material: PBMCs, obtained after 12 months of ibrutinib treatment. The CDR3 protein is CASSLEDLGEKLFF. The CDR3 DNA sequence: TGTGCCAGCAGCTTAGAGGACCTAGGGGAAAAACTGTTTTTT.